This TCR beta chain was found in a study of T and B cells in COVID-19 patients (dated by TCRdb to the early 2020s). With respect to the entire study: Using TRB and IGH repertoire sequencing of peripheral blood, the study characterized adaptive immunity in COVID-19 patients who had active infection or had recovered. Comorbidities linked to unfavorable COVID-19 outcome were present in about 90% of the 20 patients in the active-infection cohort. For the repertoire analyses, the comparison was an age-matched reference group of about 40 healthy donors who were negative for COVID-19 antibodies. A recovered cohort comprised around 18 patients contributing 20 to 25 samples, mostly after mild to moderate COVID-19 managed as outpatients. In the active-infection cohort, about 60% of the 20 patients were critically ill and required mechanical ventilation or ECMO. A couple of patients were included in both the recovered and active cohorts because samples were available from active disease and after recovery. The TCR and BCR sequence repository comprised under 45 patients and 60 to 85 time points, with over 8 million TCR sequences analysed. As many as 9 follow-up blood samples were taken per patient, and some of the samples covered different disease stages within the same individual. The recovered cohort had a median age of about 37 years, compared with 55 to 70 years in the active-infection cohort. What the research found in general, with its limitations: Specific T cell subsets (CD4+/Treg/CD8+) and sorted SARS-CoV-2-responsive or tetramer+ T cells had not yet been sequenced, with those experiments still ongoing. The cohort was considered too small for HLA contributions to COVID-19 susceptibility or severity to be assessed. Prospective validation of the reported TCR clusters was stated to be required before clinical use. Strongly skewed TRBV/TRBJ gene usage was reported in patients with COVID-19. A total of 2,000 to 2,500 TCR clusters were exclusive to the recovered cohort, and 25 to 35 of those clusters were low-pGen clusters. In active COVID-19, TRB repertoires were highly clonal, while at recovery, diversity and richness increased above the levels seen in healthy donors. Blood samples obtained from mildly ill patients during symptoms, as well as early samples obtained from severe cases, were available only in scarce numbers.

Comment on this clonotype: Its antigen is not yet known. Nothing much larger sits one base from this clone, and base qualities are not available.

TRB repertoires were amplified from 250-500 ng of genomic DNA extracted from blood. Sequencing used an Illumina MiSeq. TRB rearrangements were amplified by multiplex PCR with BIOMED2 TRB-A/B primer pools. Illumina-compatible adapters and 7-nucleotide sample barcodes were added to the amplicons in two consecutive PCRs. Phusion HS II polymerase was used for all library PCRs. The amplicons were purified from gel with the NucleoSpin Gel and PCR Clean-up kit, measured on Qubit, and combined at 4 nM. Amplicon pool quality was checked on an Agilent 2100 Bioanalyzer before Illumina next-generation sequencing. As for the original processing: Annotation of TRB rearrangements was performed with MiXCR 3.0.8 using the default MiXCR reference library. Non-productive reads and sequences with fewer than 2 reads were removed, and every unique CDR3 nucleotide sequence was treated as one clone. R 3.5.1 was used to calculate clonality, diversity, richness and V-J gene usage. GLIPH2 was used to cluster TCRs based on CDR3 similarity, and OLGA was used to calculate the generation probabilities. Only GLIPH2 clusters with at least four unique TCR clonotypes present in at least three individuals were retained. TCRdb reran the public reads through fastp at Q25 and MiXCR, keeping productive beta chains. Identical CDR3 proteins give one entry, which carries the most common genes and DNA. The V and J calls were determined by TCRdb, not by the authors. This sample gives about 7,800 distinct CDR3 sequences in total; 35% to 45% of them show up just once. Under 3.5% of the sample goes to the ten largest clones.

The CDR3, cysteine through phenylalanine, is 13 amino acids long. The sequence is cut down to CDR3 DNA, 39 bases in frame from base 1. V is shortened by 4 bases, J by 1 base, and the region joining them spans 6 bases. As encoded in the germline V gene, CDR1 is SGHDT while CDR2 is YYEEEE. This TCR derives from a human donor who had recovered from COVID-19. Sequencing was carried out using blood. The V and J segments used are TRBV5-6 and TRBJ2-1; the best D guess is TRBD1, with 5 bases matching. The DNA is as follows: TGTGCCAGCAGCAGGGGATCCTACAATGAGCAGTTCTTC. This codes for CASSRGSYNEQFF.